These T cell receptor beta chains were read from a single sample in a study of T-cell memory formation after mild COVID-19. A single record per CDR3 protein comes from TCRdb applying MiXCR to the 5' RACE reads. Of more than 150,000 distinct CDR3 sequences listed, 9.5% to 13% are singletons. The specimen was PBMCs or a T cell subset sorted from them (not recorded which). These receptors were taken from a man younger than 35 who had mild COVID-19 (a few samples of this study predate the infection). Cell type and time point are not known. CDR3s include the opening cysteine and the closing phenylalanine or tryptophan. The order of the fields is D gene, clone size, V gene, J gene, CDR3 DNA, CDR3 protein. D genes are given only for firm matches. Size tells how often a clone was seen (once, few, many) or the class of an expanded clone, and some rows leave it out.

>TRBD2|.|TRBV10-3|TRBJ2-5
TGTGCCATCAGTGAGGGGTTGGGGGGGTCGTACTACTTC
CAISEGLGGSYYF
>.|few|TRBV7-8|TRBJ1-2
TGTGCCAGCACCGGGGGCATCCGAACTAATGGCTACACCTTC
CASTGGIRTNGYTF
>.|few|TRBV7-2|TRBJ2-5
TGTGCCAGCAGCTTAAGGCCAGGGTCCGGAGAGACCCAGTACTTC
CASSLRPGSGETQYF
>.|many|TRBV7-9|TRBJ1-1
TGTGCCAGCAGCTTACTTTCAGGGGTCTCCACTGAAGCTTTCTTT
CASSLLSGVSTEAFF
>.|many|TRBV7-8|TRBJ2-5
TGTGCCAGCAGCCTTGTGGCAGGGGCAAACCAAGAGACCCAGTACTTC
CASSLVAGANQETQYF
>TRBD2|.|TRBV15|TRBJ2-3
TGTGCCACCAGCAGGGGACTAGCGGGGGGCACAGATACGCAGTATTTT
CATSRGLAGGTDTQYF
>TRBD2|few|TRBV7-2|TRBJ2-2
TGTGCCAGCAGCAGAAGACTAGCGGGGGAGGCCGGGGAGCTGTTTTTT
CASSRRLAGEAGELFF
>.|once|TRBV29-1|TRBJ1-4
TGCAGCGTGACCTTGGGCCAGAATGGAGAAAAACTGTTTTTT
CSVTLGQNGEKLFF
>.|.|TRBV20-1|TRBJ2-5
TGCAGTGCCCGAACGGGGGTTATGGAGACCCAGTACTTC
CSARTGVMETQYF
>.|.|TRBV6-5|TRBJ2-5
TGTGCCAGCAGACGACCAACGCAAGAGACCCAGTACTTC
CASRRPTQETQYF
>TRBD2|.|TRBV7-6|TRBJ2-5
TGTGCCAGCAGCTTAATGGCGGGGGGAGAGACCCAGTACTTC
CASSLMAGGETQYF
>.|few|TRBV2|TRBJ2-3
TGTGCCAGCAGTGAAGCGGGGGTCCGCGTAGATACGCAGTATTTT
CASSEAGVRVDTQYF
>.|.|TRBV28|TRBJ2-1
TGTGCCAGCAGTTTGCTCCACAATGAGCAGTTCTTC
CASSLLHNEQFF
>.|.|TRBV6-2/TRBV6-3|TRBJ1-1
TGTGCCAGCAGTTACTTGGAGTGGAACACTGAAGCTTTCTTT
CASSYLEWNTEAFF
>.|few|TRBV9|TRBJ2-2
TGTGCCAGCAGCGTAGTTTCCGGGGAGCTGTTTTTT
CASSVVSGELFF
>TRBD1|few|TRBV2|TRBJ2-1
TGTGCCAGCAGTCAAGACAGGGCCTCCTACAATGAGCAGTTCTTC
CASSQDRASYNEQFF
>.|.|TRBV11-3|TRBJ2-3
TGTGCCAGCAGCTCATCGGGGCTCCGCACAGATACGCAGTATTTT
CASSSSGLRTDTQYF
>.|.|TRBV4-1|TRBJ2-5
TGCGCCAGCAGCCACCTGGCGCAACAAGAGACCCAGTACTTC
CASSHLAQQETQYF
>.|few|TRBV29-1|TRBJ2-5
TGCAGCGCGTCGAGCGCGGGGGCCTACCAAGAGACCCAGTACTTC
CSASSAGAYQETQYF
>.|many|TRBV20-1|TRBJ1-1
TGCAGTGCTAGACCCTGGGGCACTGAAGCTTTCTTT
CSARPWGTEAFF